This TCR beta chain emerged from a study of shared clonotypes between healthy human individuals. Study as a whole: Every donor yielded three CD4 naive, three CD4 memory, two CD8 naive and one CD8 memory plate.

Once extracted for a subset, genomic DNA was divided evenly among several immunoSEQ plates. Profiling relied on immunoSEQ multiplex PCR, and the TCRdb table lists in-frame clones only, not all of them. The top ten clones hold around 1% of a sample with some 1,900,000 clones, just under 95% of them seen once. V lost 4 bases to trimming and J lost 5 bases; unmatched junction nucleotides: 11. Germline assignment: CDR1 SGHRS and CDR2 YFSETQ. The CDR3 length is 16 residues. CD8 cells regarded as naive lacked CD45RO, were positively chosen for CCR7, and omitted terminally differentiated effector memory CD45RA+ cells.

V gene TRBV5-1 combines with J gene TRBJ2-2, with 7 nucleotides matching TRBD1. Sample: naive CD8+ T cells sorted from blood. The receptor's source is a man aged 18 to 35 in good health. This CDR3 is CASSPDRAPGTGELFF. The CDR3 region has the DNA TGCGCCAGCAGCCCAGACAGGGCCCCGGGAACCGGGGAGCTGTTTTTT. Based on the CDR3 plus reference TRBV5-1 and TRBJ2-2, the full variable domain is KAGVTQTPRYLIKTRGQQVTLSCSPISGHRSVSWYQQTPGQGLQFLFEYFSETQRNKGNFPGRFSGRQFSNSRSEMNVSTLELGDSALYLCASSPDRAPGTGELFFGEGSRLTVL.